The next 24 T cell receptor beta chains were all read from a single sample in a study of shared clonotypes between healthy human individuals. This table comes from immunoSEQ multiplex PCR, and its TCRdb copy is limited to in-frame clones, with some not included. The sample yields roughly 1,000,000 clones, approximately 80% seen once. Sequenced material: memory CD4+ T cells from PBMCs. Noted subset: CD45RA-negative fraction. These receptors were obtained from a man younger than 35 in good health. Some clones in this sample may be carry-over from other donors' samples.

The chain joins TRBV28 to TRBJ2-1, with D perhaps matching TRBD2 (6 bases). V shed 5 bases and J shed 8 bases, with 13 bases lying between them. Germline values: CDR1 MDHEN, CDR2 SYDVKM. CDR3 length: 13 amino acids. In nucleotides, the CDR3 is TGTGCCAGCAGTGGGGGGAGCCTCCATGAGCAGTTCTTC. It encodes CASSGGSLHEQFF.

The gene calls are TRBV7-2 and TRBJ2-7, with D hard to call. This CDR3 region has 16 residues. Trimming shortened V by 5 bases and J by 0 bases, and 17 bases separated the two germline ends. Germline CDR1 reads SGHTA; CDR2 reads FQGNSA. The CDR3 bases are TGTGCCAGCAGCCCGACCACCCGACGGAGCTCCTACGAGCAGTACTTC. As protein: CASSPTTRRSSYEQYF.

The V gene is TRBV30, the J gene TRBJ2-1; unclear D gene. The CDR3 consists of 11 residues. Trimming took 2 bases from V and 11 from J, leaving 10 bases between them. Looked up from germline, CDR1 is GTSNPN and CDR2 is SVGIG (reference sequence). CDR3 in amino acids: CAWSLTMKQFF. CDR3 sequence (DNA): TGTGCCTGGAGTCTGACCATGAAGCAGTTCTTC.

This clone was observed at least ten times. CDR3 nucleotides: TGTGCCAGCAGCTTAGCGGGAAGTCCCGGGGAGCTGTTTTTT. It codes for CASSLAGSPGELFF. The chain joins TRBV7-3 to TRBJ2-2; D possibly corresponds to TRBD2 (6 bases). From germline, CDR1 is SGHTA and CDR2 FQGTGA. Trimming cost V 2 bases and J 6 bases, with 10 bases left between them. The CDR3 covers 14 residues.

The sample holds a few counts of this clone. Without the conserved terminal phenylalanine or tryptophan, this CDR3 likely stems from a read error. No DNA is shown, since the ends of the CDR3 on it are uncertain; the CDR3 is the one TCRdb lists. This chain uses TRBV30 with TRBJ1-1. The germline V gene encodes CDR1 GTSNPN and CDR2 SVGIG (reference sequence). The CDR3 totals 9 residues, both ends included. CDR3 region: CAWRRALVS.

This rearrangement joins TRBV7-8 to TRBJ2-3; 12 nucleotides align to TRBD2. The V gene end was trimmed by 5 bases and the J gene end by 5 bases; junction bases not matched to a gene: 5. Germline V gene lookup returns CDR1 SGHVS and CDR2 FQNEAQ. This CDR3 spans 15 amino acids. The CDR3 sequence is CASSRRTSGKDTQYF. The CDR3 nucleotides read TGTGCCAGCAGCAGACGGACTAGCGGGAAAGATACGCAGTATTTT. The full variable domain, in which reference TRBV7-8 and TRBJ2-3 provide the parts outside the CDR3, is GAGVSQSPRYKVAKRGQDVALRCDPISGHVSLFWYQQALGQGPEFLTYFQNEAQLDKSGLPSDRFFAERPEGSVSTLKIQRTQQEDSAVYLCASSRRTSGKDTQYFGPGTRLTVL.

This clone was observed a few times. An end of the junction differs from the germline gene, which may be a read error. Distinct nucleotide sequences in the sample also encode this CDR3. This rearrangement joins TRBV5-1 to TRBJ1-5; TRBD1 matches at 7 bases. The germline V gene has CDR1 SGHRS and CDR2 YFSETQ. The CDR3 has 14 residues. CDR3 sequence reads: CARPRQGVSQPQHF. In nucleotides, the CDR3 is TGCGCCAGGCCGCGGCAGGGGGTGAGTCAGCCCCAGCACTTT.

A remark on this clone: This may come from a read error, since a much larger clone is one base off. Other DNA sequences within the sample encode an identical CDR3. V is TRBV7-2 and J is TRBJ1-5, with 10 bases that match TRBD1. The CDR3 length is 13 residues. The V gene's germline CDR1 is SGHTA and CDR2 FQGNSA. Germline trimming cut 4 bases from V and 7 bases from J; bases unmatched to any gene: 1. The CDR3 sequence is CASSWDRGQPQHF. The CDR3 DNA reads TGTGCCAGCAGCTGGGACAGGGGACAGCCCCAGCATTTT.

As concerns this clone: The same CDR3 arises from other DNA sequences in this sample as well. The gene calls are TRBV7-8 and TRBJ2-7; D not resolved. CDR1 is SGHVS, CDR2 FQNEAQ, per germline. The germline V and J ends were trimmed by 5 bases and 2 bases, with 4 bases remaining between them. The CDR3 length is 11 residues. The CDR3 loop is CASSPAYEQYF. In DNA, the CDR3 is TGTGCCAGCAGCCCAGCCTACGAGCAGTACTTC. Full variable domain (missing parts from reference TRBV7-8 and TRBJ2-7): GAGVSQSPRYKVAKRGQDVALRCDPISGHVSLFWYQQALGQGPEFLTYFQNEAQLDKSGLPSDRFFAERPEGSVSTLKIQRTQQEDSAVYLCASSPAYEQYFGPGTRLTVT.

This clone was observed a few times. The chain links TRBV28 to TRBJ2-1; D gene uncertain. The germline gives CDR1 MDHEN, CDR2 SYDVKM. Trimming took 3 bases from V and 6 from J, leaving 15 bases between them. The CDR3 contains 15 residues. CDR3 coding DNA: TGTGCCAGCAGTTTGCCCGGGCCCAAGGTCAATGAGCAGTTCTTC. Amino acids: CASSLPGPKVNEQFF.

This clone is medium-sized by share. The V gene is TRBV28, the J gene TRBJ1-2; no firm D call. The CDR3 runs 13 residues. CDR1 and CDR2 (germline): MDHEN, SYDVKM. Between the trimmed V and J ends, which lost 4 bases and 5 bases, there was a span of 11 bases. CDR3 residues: CASSSQDRYGYTF. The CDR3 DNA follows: TGTGCCAGCAGTTCCCAGGACCGTTATGGCTACACCTTC.

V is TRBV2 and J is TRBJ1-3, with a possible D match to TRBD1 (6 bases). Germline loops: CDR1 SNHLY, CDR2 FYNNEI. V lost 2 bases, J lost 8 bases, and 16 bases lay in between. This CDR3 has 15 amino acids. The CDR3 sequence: CASSEQGPSPDTIYF. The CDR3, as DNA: TGTGCCAGCAGTGAACAGGGGCCGAGTCCGGACACCATATATTTT.

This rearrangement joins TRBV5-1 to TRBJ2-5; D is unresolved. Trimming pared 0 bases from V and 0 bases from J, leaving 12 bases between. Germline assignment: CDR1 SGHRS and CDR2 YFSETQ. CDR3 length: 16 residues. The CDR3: CASSLVMAGNQETQYF. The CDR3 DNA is TGCGCCAGCAGCTTGGTTATGGCCGGCAACCAAGAGACCCAGTACTTC.

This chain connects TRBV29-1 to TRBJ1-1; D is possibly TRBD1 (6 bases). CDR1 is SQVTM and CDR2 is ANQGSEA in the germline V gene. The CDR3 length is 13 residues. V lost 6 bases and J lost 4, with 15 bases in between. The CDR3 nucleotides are TGCAGCGTCGCCACAGGGTTGGGCACTGAAGCTTTCTTT. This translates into CSVATGLGTEAFF. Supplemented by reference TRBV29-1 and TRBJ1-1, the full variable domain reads SAVISQKPSRDICQRGTSLTIQCQVDSQVTMMFWYRQQPGQSLTLIATANQGSEATYESGFVIDKFPISRPNLTFSTLTVSNMSPEDSSIYLCSVATGLGTEAFFGQGTRLTVV.

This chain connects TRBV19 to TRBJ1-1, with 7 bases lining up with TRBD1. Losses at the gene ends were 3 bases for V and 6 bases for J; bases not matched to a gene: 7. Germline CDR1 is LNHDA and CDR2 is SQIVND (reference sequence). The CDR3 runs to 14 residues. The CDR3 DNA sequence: TGTGCCAGTAGTATTTCTCAGGGGGTCCCTGAAGCTTTCTTT. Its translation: CASSISQGVPEAFF.

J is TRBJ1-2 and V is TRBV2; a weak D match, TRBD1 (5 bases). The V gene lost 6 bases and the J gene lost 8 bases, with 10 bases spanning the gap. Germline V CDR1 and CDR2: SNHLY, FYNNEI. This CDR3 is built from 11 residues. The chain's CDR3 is CASRRDSGYTF. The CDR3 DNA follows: TGTGCCAGCAGACGGGACTCAGGCTACACCTTC.

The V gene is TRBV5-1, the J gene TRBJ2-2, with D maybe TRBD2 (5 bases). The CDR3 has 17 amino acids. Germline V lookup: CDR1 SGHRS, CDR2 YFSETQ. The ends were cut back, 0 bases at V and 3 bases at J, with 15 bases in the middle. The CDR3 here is CASSLVAYTSHTGELFF. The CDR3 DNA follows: TGCGCCAGCAGCTTGGTAGCGTACACGTCTCACACCGGGGAGCTGTTTTTT.

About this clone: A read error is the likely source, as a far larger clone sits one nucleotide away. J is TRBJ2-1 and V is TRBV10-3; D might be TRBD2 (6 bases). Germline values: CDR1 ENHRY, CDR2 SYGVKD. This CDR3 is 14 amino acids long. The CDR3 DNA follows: TGTGCCATCAATCCTTCCGGGAGTTACAATGGGCAGTTCTTC. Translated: CAINPSGSYNGQFF.

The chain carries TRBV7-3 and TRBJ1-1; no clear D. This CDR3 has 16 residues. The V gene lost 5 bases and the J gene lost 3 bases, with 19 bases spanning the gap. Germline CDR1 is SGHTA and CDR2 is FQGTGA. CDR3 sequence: CASSLLSSDRYTEAFF. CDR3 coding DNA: TGTGCCAGCAGCCTCCTCAGTTCGGACCGATACACTGAAGCTTTCTTT.

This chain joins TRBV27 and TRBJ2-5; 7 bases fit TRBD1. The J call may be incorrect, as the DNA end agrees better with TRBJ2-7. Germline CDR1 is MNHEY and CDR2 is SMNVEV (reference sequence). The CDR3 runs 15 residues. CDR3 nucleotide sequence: TGTGCCAGCAGTCTACGGCAGGGGGTGTCCTACGAGCAGTACTTC. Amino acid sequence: CASSLRQGVSYEQYF.

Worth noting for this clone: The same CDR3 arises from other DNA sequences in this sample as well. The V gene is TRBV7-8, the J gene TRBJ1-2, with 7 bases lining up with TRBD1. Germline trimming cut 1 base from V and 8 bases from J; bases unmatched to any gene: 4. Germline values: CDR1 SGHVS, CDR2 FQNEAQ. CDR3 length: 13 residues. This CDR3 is CASSLGQGHGYTF. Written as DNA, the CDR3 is TGTGCCAGCAGCTTAGGACAGGGCCACGGCTACACCTTC.

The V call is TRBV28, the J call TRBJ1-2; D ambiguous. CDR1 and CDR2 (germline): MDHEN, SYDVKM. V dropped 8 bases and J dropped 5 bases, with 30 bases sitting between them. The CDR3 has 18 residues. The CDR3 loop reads CASLPPTTHPTSVYGYTF. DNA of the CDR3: TGTGCCAGCCTCCCCCCCACTACACATCCGACGTCGGTATATGGCTACACCTTC.

The CDR3 loop is CSAASWGLSNTGELFF. CDR3 sequence (DNA): TGCAGCGCGGCCTCATGGGGCCTTTCGAACACCGGGGAGCTGTTTTTT. The chain couples TRBV29-1 to TRBJ2-2; possible D gene TRBD1, 5 bases. Germline V lookup: CDR1 SQVTM, CDR2 ANQGSEA. CDR3 length: 16 amino acids. V lost 7 bases, J lost 0 bases, and 18 bases lay in between.

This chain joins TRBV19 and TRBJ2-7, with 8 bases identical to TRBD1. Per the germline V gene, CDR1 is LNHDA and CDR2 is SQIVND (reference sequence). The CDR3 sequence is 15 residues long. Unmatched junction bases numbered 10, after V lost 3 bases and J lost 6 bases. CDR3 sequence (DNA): TGTGCCAGTAGTATCATCGGGGACAGGTCCGTCGAGCAGTACTTC. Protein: CASSIIGDRSVEQYF.